Presented here are 21 T cell receptor beta chains from one specimen sequenced in a study of cytomegalovirus exposure and HLA in healthy donors. Assay: immunoSEQ multiplex PCR; the TCRdb copy retains only in-frame clones and omits some. The sample yields about 76,000 clones, 94% seen once. Sequencing was done on a sample of PBMCs. The receptors stem from a woman aged 18-29 years in good health and CMV-seropositive.

The chain combines TRBV29-1 with TRBJ1-3; no clear D gene. V shed 6 bases and J shed 0 bases, with 9 bases lying between them. Germline V gene data show CDR1 as SQVTM and CDR2 as ANQGSEA. The CDR3 length is 13 residues. CDR3: CSVRLHSGNTIYF. CDR3 DNA: TGCAGCGTCCGACTTCACTCTGGAAACACCATATATTTT.

The V call is TRBV11-2, the J call TRBJ1-2; maybe TRBD1 (6 bases). In germline, CDR1 is SGHAT, CDR2 FQNNGV. Trimming removed 5 bases from V and 4 bases from J, with 20 bases in between. The CDR3 loop spans 16 amino acids. CDR3 bases: TGTGCCAGCAGCCTACCGGGGGGGCCCGCCGGCTATGGCTACACCTTC. Its protein is CASSLPGGPAGYGYTF.

V gene TRBV10-1 combines with J gene TRBJ1-3; D not resolved. CDR1 and CDR2 (germline): WNHNN, SYGVQD (reference sequence). The CDR3 extends over 17 amino acids. V was shortened by 3 bases and J by 0 bases, with 15 bases between the two germline ends. DNA of the CDR3: TGCGCCAGCAGTGATGGAAGAGGACTGAGCTCTGGAAACACCATATATTTT. Amino acid sequence: CASSDGRGLSSGNTIYF.

The chain has TRBV2 and TRBJ2-1; TRBD2 matches at 9 bases. This CDR3 has 15 amino acids. The germline CDR1 and CDR2 sequences are SNHLY and FYNNEI. Losses at the gene ends were 6 bases for V and 7 bases for J; bases not matched to a gene: 10. The CDR3 here is CASRGLAGVGNEQFF. DNA for the CDR3: TGTGCCAGCAGGGGACTAGCCGGAGTAGGGAATGAGCAGTTCTTC. Full variable domain (outside the CDR3, taken from reference TRBV2 and TRBJ2-1): EPEVTQTPSHQVTQMGQEVILRCVPISNHLYFYWYRQILGQKVEFLVSFYNNEISEKSEIFDDQFSVERPDGSNFTLKIRSTKLEDSAMYFCASRGLAGVGNEQFFGPGTRLTVL.

V is TRBV7-8 and J is TRBJ2-2; no clear D. Germline CDR1 and CDR2: SGHVS and FQNEAQ. CDR3 length: 14 amino acids. Trimming removed 5 bases from V and 3 bases from J, with 10 bases in between. The DNA for the CDR3 is TGTGCCAGCAGCCTCGACACTTACACCGGGGAGCTGTTTTTT. Its translation is CASSLDTYTGELFF.

The chain couples TRBV2 to TRBJ1-5, with 8 bases that match TRBD1. Per the germline V gene, CDR1 is SNHLY and CDR2 is FYNNEI. V lost 4 bases to trimming and J lost 5 bases; unmatched junction nucleotides: 16. The CDR3 is 18 residues long. Written as DNA, the CDR3 is TGTGCCAGCAGTGGGCTACTCCGGGACAGGCCTCTGGATCAGCCCCAGCATTTT. As protein: CASSGLLRDRPLDQPQHF.

The chain uses TRBV27 and TRBJ2-1; 7 bases fit TRBD1. Germline CDR1 and CDR2: MNHEY and SMNVEV (reference sequence). The CDR3 totals 15 residues. J was trimmed by 8 bases and V by 10 bases; bases with no gene match: 17. CDR3 region: CATRKPSTGIHEQFF. Written as DNA, the CDR3 is TGTGCCACCCGCAAACCTTCGACAGGGATTCATGAGCAGTTCTTC.

This rearrangement joins TRBV5-1 to TRBJ2-1; D is perhaps TRBD2 (6 bases). CDR3 size: 15 residues. Trimming took off 2 bases at V and 1 base at J, with 10 bases between the two ends. CDR1 and CDR2 (germline): SGHRS, YFSETQ. This chain's CDR3 is CASSFAGSSYNEQFF. The CDR3 DNA follows: TGCGCCAGCAGCTTCGCGGGATCTTCCTACAATGAGCAGTTCTTC.

The J gene is TRBJ2-6, the V gene TRBV19; D call uncertain. V gave up 7 bases and J gave up 2 bases, with 6 bases separating them. The length of the CDR3 is 13 residues. The V gene's germline CDR1 is LNHDA and CDR2 SQIVND (reference sequence). The CDR3 DNA reads as TGTGCCAGTACCTCCCCTGGGGCCAACGTCCTGACTTTC. This codes for CASTSPGANVLTF.

The V call is TRBV5-1, the J call TRBJ1-1; D may be TRBD1 (5 bases). In germline, CDR1 is SGHRS, CDR2 YFSETQ. V shed 0 bases and J shed 0 bases, with 12 bases lying between them. This CDR3 is 16 amino acids long. The CDR3, as DNA: TGCGCCAGCAGCTTGGGGCCCGACAGAATGAACACTGAAGCTTTCTTT. Encoded protein: CASSLGPDRMNTEAFF.

V gene TRBV7-3 combines with J gene TRBJ2-1, with 7 bases aligning to TRBD2. V trimming: 3 bases; J trimming: 4 bases; junction bases outside the gene matches: 0. Germline assignment: CDR1 SGHTA and CDR2 FQGTGA. The CDR3 consists of 13 residues. The CDR3: CASSFGGYNEQFF. The CDR3 coding sequence is TGTGCCAGCAGCTTCGGGGGGTACAATGAGCAGTTCTTC.

The rearrangement joins TRBV13 to TRBJ2-1; 8 bases match TRBD2. There are 15 residues in the CDR3. CDR1 is PRHDT, CDR2 FYEKMQ, per germline (reference sequence). After removal of 5 bases from V and 4 bases from J, the junction contained 7 bases not matched to a gene. The CDR3 spells CASSPILAGYNEQFF. The DNA of the CDR3 is TGTGCCAGCAGCCCGATCTTAGCGGGGTACAATGAGCAGTTCTTC.

The chain employs TRBV30 and TRBJ1-2; D might be TRBD1 (5 bases). This CDR3 is 14 amino acids long. V shed 6 bases and J shed 4 bases, with 18 bases lying between them. Germline values: CDR1 GTSNPN, CDR2 SVGIG (reference sequence). In DNA, the CDR3 is TGTGCCTGTCCCGACAGCGACACGATCTATGGCTACACCTTC. Translating it yields CACPDSDTIYGYTF. The full variable domain, with the rest looked up from reference TRBV30 and TRBJ1-2, is SQTIHQWPATLVQPVGSPLSLECTVEGTSNPNLYWYRQAAGRGLQLLFYSVGIGQISSEVPQNLSASRPQDRQFILSSKKLLLSDSGFYLCACPDSDTIYGYTFGSGTRLTVV.

This sequence joins TRBV20-1 and TRBJ1-1; D is unresolved. CDR3 length equals 11 residues. CDR1 and CDR2 (germline): DFQATT, SNEGSKA (reference sequence). Trimming stripped 5 bases from V and 1 base from J, with 5 bases between. The CDR3 protein is CSAVKNTEAFF. The CDR3 nucleotides read TGCAGTGCTGTAAAGAACACTGAAGCTTTCTTT.

This chain connects TRBV7-9 to TRBJ2-5, with D possibly matching TRBD1 (5 bases). CDR1 SEHNR and CDR2 FQNEAQ come from the germline V gene (reference sequence). Deletions cut 1 base from V and 1 base from J, with 7 bases between. CDR3 length equals 14 residues. Here the CDR3 reads CASSLVGPQETQYF. The CDR3 nucleotides are TGTGCCAGCAGCTTAGTGGGGCCCCAAGAGACCCAGTACTTC.

The rearrangement joins TRBV11-2 to TRBJ1-1; possible D gene TRBD1, 5 bases. V lost 2 bases to trimming and J lost 1 base, with 8 bases between them. The CDR3 extends over 14 amino acids. Germline V gene lookup returns CDR1 SGHAT and CDR2 FQNNGV. The DNA of the CDR3 is TGTGCCAGCAGCTTAATGACAGAGAACACTGAAGCTTTCTTT. This translates into CASSLMTENTEAFF. The complete variable domain, with remaining parts taken from reference TRBV11-2 and TRBJ1-1, reads EAGVAQSPRYKIIEKRQSVAFWCNPISGHATLYWYQQILGQGPKLLIQFQNNGVVDDSQLPKDRFSAERLKGVDSTLKIQPAKLEDSAVYLCASSLMTENTEAFFGQGTRLTVV.

J is TRBJ2-1 and V is TRBV6-4; 11 positions match TRBD2. Germline CDR1 and CDR2: MRHNA and SNTAGT. The CDR3 loop spans 14 amino acids. Trimming cost V 2 bases and J 6 bases; bases outside gene matches: 0. CDR3 sequence reads: CASSDLAGGNEQFF. In DNA form, the CDR3 reads TGTGCCAGCAGTGACCTAGCGGGGGGCAATGAGCAGTTCTTC.

This rearrangement joins TRBV6-5 to TRBJ1-5, with TRBD1 matching 7 bases. The V and J ends lost 0 bases and 9 bases, in that order; junction bases with no gene match: 8. There are 15 residues in the CDR3. CDR1 is MNHEY and CDR2 is SVGAGI in the germline V gene. DNA of the CDR3: TGTGCCAGCAGTTACTCAGGGGACAGCCAGTCGCCCCAGCATTTT. Protein product: CASSYSGDSQSPQHF.

This rearrangement joins TRBV9 to TRBJ1-2; 7 nucleotides align to TRBD1. Trimming removed 4 bases from V and 2 bases from J; junction bases left unmatched: 11. Germline CDR1 and CDR2: SGDLS and YYNGEE. This CDR3 has 16 residues. CDR3 residues: CASSPRTVQGNYGYTF. DNA for the CDR3: TGTGCCAGCAGCCCCCGGACCGTACAGGGGAACTATGGCTACACCTTC.

The gene calls are TRBV30 and TRBJ1-2; D might be TRBD1 (5 bases). Germline lookup yields CDR1 GTSNPN and CDR2 SVGIG (reference sequence). The CDR3 length is 15 residues. V was trimmed by 2 bases and J by 2 bases, leaving 15 bases between them. The CDR3 nucleotides read TGTGCCTGGAGTAAAGGACACGGGAGGAACTATGGCTACACCTTC. Translating gives CAWSKGHGRNYGYTF.

The chain uses TRBV10-2 and TRBJ1-2; D remains ambiguous. The CDR3 spans 12 residues. The V and J ends lost 8 bases and 4 bases respectively, with 11 bases between them. From germline, CDR1 is WSHSY and CDR2 SAAADI. For the CDR3, the DNA is TGCGCCAGCGGAGGAGCTTCCTATGGCTACACCTTC. It yields the protein CASGGASYGYTF.